Below, one T cell receptor (beta chain) is given with its context. The sample belongs to a study of identical twins. TCRdb analysed the 5' RACE reads with MiXCR anew, one entry per CDR3 protein. The sample carries roughly 540,000 distinct CDR3 sequences, approximately 22% recorded once. Germline values: CDR1 MNHEY, CDR2 SVGEGT. This CDR3 region has 12 residues. The V and J ends lost 2 bases and 7 bases respectively, with 8 bases between them. The same data also contributed to another study, on T cells expressing NK-cell markers.

The TCR originated in a woman younger than 30 in good health. The V and J genes are TRBV6-2 or TRBV6-3 and TRBJ1-1; D unresolved. Specimen: CD4+ T cells sorted from blood. The CDR3 loop reads CASSYGQLEAFF. The CDR3 bases are TGTGCCAGCAGTTACGGGCAGCTTGAAGCTTTCTTT.